These 8 T cell receptor beta chains share one sample of origin, sequenced in a study of identical twins. TCRdb re-analysed the 5' RACE reads in MiXCR, keeping a single row per CDR3 protein. This table has roughly 500,000 distinct CDR3 sequences, under 25% appearing once. These same data were also listed under a study on T cells expressing NK-cell markers.

The material sequenced was CD4+ T cells sorted from blood. The receptor set was obtained from a woman under 30 in good health.

V and J are TRBV20-1 and TRBJ2-3, with 12 bases fitting TRBD2. The CDR3 covers 16 residues. J gave up 5 bases and V 1 base, and 7 bases lay outside the gene matches. Germline V gene lookup returns CDR1 DFQATT and CDR2 SNEGSKA (reference sequence). This CDR3 reads CSARGPGLAGKDTQYF. The CDR3 nucleotides are TGCAGTGCTAGAGGACCCGGACTAGCGGGGAAAGATACGCAGTATTTT.

The sample holds a few counts of this clonotype. This chain connects TRBV7-2 to TRBJ2-7; TRBD2 might be the D (6 bases). V dropped 6 bases and J dropped 7 bases, with 25 bases sitting between them. The germline V gene encodes CDR1 SGHTA and CDR2 FQGNSA. CDR3 length: 16 amino acids. The CDR3 protein is CASSSGTYRGYREQYF. Written as DNA, the CDR3 is TGTGCCAGCAGTTCTGGGACTTATCGGGGTTATCGGGAGCAGTACTTC.

The V gene is TRBV5-1, the J gene TRBJ2-5; D is unresolved. The germline CDR1 and CDR2 sequences are SGHRS and YFSETQ. The CDR3 spans 11 residues. Trimming took off 8 bases at V and 3 bases at J, with 8 bases between the two ends. The CDR3 DNA reads as TGCGCCAGTAGAGAGGAAGAGACCCAGTACTTC. Translation: CASREEETQYF. The full variable domain, in which reference TRBV5-1 and TRBJ2-5 provide the parts outside the CDR3, is KAGVTQTPRYLIKTRGQQVTLSCSPISGHRSVSWYQQTPGQGLQFLFEYFSETQRNKGNFPGRFSGRQFSNSRSEMNVSTLELGDSALYLCASREEETQYFGPGTRLLVL.

This rearrangement joins TRBV7-3 to TRBJ2-1, with D maybe TRBD1 (6 bases). The CDR3 consists of 14 residues. Germline CDR1 is SGHTA and CDR2 is FQGTGA. V shed 4 bases and J shed 16 bases, with 23 bases lying between them. The CDR3 protein is CASSSQGPGTPIFF. CDR3 in DNA: TGTGCCAGCAGCTCACAGGGACCGGGGACCCCCATTTTCTTC.

There are a few counts of this clonotype. The chain recombines TRBV6-5 with TRBJ1-1, with D uncertain. Per the germline V gene, CDR1 is MNHEY and CDR2 is SVGAGI. Deletions cut 2 bases from V and 5 bases from J, with 12 bases between. The CDR3 is made up of 14 amino acids. The CDR3 here is CASSYEAGTTEAFF. In DNA form, the CDR3 reads TGTGCCAGCAGTTACGAGGCCGGCACGACTGAAGCTTTCTTT.

The chain recombines TRBV12-3 or TRBV12-4 with TRBJ2-1; 8 nucleotides align to TRBD2. With V trimmed by 2 bases and J by 8 bases, 5 bases remained unmatched. The CDR3 extends over 14 amino acids. The CDR3 nucleotides are TGTGCCAGCAGTTTACTAGCGGGTACCCATGAGCAGTTCTTC. Translated, it gives CASSLLAGTHEQFF.

The chain has TRBV20-1 and TRBJ2-2, with 9 bases fitting TRBD2. Losses at the gene ends were 1 base for V and 7 bases for J; bases not matched to a gene: 4. This CDR3 is 14 amino acids long. Germline V gene data show CDR1 as DFQATT and CDR2 as SNEGSKA (reference sequence). The DNA of the CDR3 is TGCAGTGCTAGAGGGCTAGCGGGAAACGGGGAGCTGTTTTTT. Protein: CSARGLAGNGELFF.

This chain connects TRBV6-6 to TRBJ2-7; tentative D call: TRBD1 (6 bases). In germline, CDR1 is MNHNY, CDR2 SVGAGI (reference sequence). Trimming shortened V by 8 bases and J by 4 bases, and 12 bases separated the two germline ends. This CDR3 has 12 amino acids. The CDR3 protein is CASGGKLYEQYF. The CDR3 region has the DNA TGTGCCAGCGGGGGCAAACTTTACGAGCAGTACTTC.